This T cell receptor beta chain was identified during a study of radiotherapy plus CTLA-4 blockade in lung cancer. Overall study context: Across the patients, objective responses occurred in approximately 18%, and disease control in approximately 30%.

The assay was immunoSEQ multiplex PCR, and TCRdb's table has in-frame clones only and misses some. The sample lists roughly 54,000 clones, just under 85% occurring once. The CDR3 consists of 13 residues. Germline CDR1 reads KGHSH; CDR2 reads LQKENI. The V and J ends lost 2 bases and 3 bases respectively, with 8 bases between them. This TCR was recovered from a human donor with non-small cell lung cancer whose response to radiotherapy plus ipilimumab could not be evaluated. Source: peripheral blood, taken from a patient treated with radiotherapy plus ipilimumab. The gene calls are TRBV18 and TRBJ2-7; TRBD1 is a possible D gene (5 bases). The CDR3 sequence: CASSPNQGYEQYF. Here the CDR3 DNA reads TGTGCCAGCTCACCAAACCAGGGCTACGAGCAGTACTTC. Combining the CDR3 with reference TRBV18 and TRBJ2-7 gives the whole variable domain NAGVMQNPRHLVRRRGQEARLRCSPMKGHSHVYWYRQLPEEGLKFMVYLQKENIIDESGMPKERFSAEFPKEGPSILRIQQVVRGDSAAYFCASSPNQGYEQYFGPGTRLTVT.